This T cell receptor (beta chain) was observed in a study of blood T cell repertoires in COVID-19 (dated by TCRdb to 2018 to 2021). Looking at the study overall: Samples from collaborators originated in the United States, Italy and Spain and spanned both the acute and convalescent phases of COVID-19. The samples were drawn from two sources: the first 160 participants of the ongoing ImmuneRACE study, and 950 to 1,500 subjects contributed by 6 global collaborators. Where available, HLA class I and class II types were obtained from metadata supplied by the sample provider rather than from assay-based typing. Sample metadata almost always included a de-identified subject ID, COVID-19 status, age in years and sex. The repertoires were made available in a free public database intended to serve as a resource for research on the immune response to SARS-CoV-2. The material from the prospective study consisted of cDNA or gDNA derived from T cells, B-cell-depleted T cells, or PBMCs. Subjects who had been exposed to COVID-19, were actively infected with it, or had recovered from it provided the deeply sampled blood TCRbeta repertoires that made up the dataset. The study at large found these results: Clinical and demographic metadata were provided uncurated, with the amount varying by source and participant.

TCRbeta CDR3 regions were amplified from genomic DNA using the immunoSEQ Assay, a bias-controlled multiplex PCR. The source study handled its data this way. Nucleated cell counts per sample were estimated from amplification of reference gene primers within the assay. To quantify the absolute abundance of each unique TCRbeta CDR3 rearrangement, sequence reads were collapsed and filtered. Productive Simpson clonality was computed per sample as the square root of Simpson's diversity index over productive rearrangements. TCRdb took this table from immuneACCESS and kept in-frame rearrangements with V and J called. Such tables lack part of the clones; where checked against another copy, unresolved V genes explain under half of the gap, and the rest is unexplained. From that table come the V and J calls and clone size; the DNA was used to work out D and trimming. Counted in this sample were about 280,000 clones; 88% of them appeared once. Of the sample, just under 9.5% falls within the top ten clones.

As for this clone: Its antigen specificity is not known. No per-base quality is available; no much larger clone lies one base away.

Whole blood was collected in K2EDTA tubes by collaborating institutions according to the institutions' own protocols. For TCRbeta analysis, collaborator samples were shipped as frozen whole blood, as isolated PBMCs, or as DNA extracted from either sample type. The sequencing sample was made of peripheral blood. The TCR comes from a man aged 18 to 30 with active or convalescent COVID-19.

The CDR3 amino acid sequence is: CASSLEAGNSPLHF. The DNA reads as follows: TGCGCCAGCAGCCTCGAAGCCGGGAATTCACCCCTCCACTTT. The chain is encoded by TRBV4-1 joined to TRBJ1-6, with the D gene too uncertain to name. From a lookup of the germline V gene, CDR1 and CDR2 are MGHRA and YSYEKL. V is cut by 4 bases and J by 7 bases, and the space between the germline ends is 11 bases. The CDR3, cysteine through phenylalanine, is 14 amino acids long. Here the CDR3 DNA is all that survives: 42 bases in frame from base 1.